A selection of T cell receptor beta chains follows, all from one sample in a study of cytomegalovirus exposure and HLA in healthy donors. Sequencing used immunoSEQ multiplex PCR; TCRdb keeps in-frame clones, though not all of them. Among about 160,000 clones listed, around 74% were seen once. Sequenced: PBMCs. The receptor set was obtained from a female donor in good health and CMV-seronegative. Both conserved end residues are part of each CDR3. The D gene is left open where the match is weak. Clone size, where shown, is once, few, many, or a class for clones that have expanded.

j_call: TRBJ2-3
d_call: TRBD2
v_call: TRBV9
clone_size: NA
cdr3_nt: TGTGCCAGCAGCGCCGGGACTAGCGGGGGCCCTTTCACAGATACGCAGTATTTT
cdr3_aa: CASSAGTSGGPFTDTQYF

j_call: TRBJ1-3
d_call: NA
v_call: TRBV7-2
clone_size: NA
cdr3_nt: TGTGCCAGCAGCTTGGGGGCGGGGGGCGCATGGAACACCATATATTTT
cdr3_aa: CASSLGAGGAWNTIYF

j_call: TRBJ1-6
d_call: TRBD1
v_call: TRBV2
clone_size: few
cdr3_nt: TGTGCCAGCAGCCATAGCCGACAGGGGCGAAATAATTCACCCCTCCACTTT
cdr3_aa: CASSHSRQGRNNSPLHF

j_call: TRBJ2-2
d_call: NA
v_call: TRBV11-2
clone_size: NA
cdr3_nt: TGTGCCAGCAGCTGGCGGGGGCAGAACACCGGGGAGCTGTTTTTT
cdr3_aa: CASSWRGQNTGELFF

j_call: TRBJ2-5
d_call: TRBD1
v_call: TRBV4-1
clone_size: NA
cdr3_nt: TGCGCCAGCAGCCCTATTGGACAGGAAGAGACCCAGTACTTC
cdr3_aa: CASSPIGQEETQYF

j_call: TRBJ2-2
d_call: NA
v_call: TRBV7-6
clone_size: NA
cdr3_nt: TGTGCCAGCAGCACCGACAGTCTAAACACCGGGGAGCTGTTTTTT
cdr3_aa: CASSTDSLNTGELFF

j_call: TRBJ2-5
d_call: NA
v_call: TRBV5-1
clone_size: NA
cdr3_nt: TGCGCCAGCAGAGCCCGTGGCAGACTCCAAGAGACCCAGTACTTC
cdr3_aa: CASRARGRLQETQYF

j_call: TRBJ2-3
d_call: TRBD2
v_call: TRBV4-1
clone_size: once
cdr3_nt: TGCGCCAGCAGCCCAATCCTAGCGGGGCTCACAGATACGCAGTATTTT
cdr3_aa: CASSPILAGLTDTQYF

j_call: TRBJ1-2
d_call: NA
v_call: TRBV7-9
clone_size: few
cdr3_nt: TGTGCCAGCAATCGTCGTGAGGATAACTATGGCTACACCTTC
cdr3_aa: CASNRREDNYGYTF

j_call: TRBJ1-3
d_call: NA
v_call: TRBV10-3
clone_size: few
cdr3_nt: TGTGCCAGCAGTGAAGCGGAGGGAGCCTCTGGAAACACCATATATTTT
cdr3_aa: CASSEAEGASGNTIYF

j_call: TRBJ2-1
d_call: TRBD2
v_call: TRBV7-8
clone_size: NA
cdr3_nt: TGTGCCAGCAGTGAGGGCCCCGGGGGGGGGAGCAATGAGCAGTTCTTC
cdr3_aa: CASSEGPGGGSNEQFF

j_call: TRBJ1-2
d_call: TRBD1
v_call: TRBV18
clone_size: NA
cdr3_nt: TGTGCCAGCTCACCACTACCGGGACAGGGCCAAAAAAGCTATGGCTACACCTTC
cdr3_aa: CASSPLPGQGQKSYGYTF

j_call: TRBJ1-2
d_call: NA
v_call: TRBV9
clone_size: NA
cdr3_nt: TGTGCCAGCAGCCCCCGACAGCAGGCAAACTATGGCTACACCTTC
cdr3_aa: CASSPRQQANYGYTF

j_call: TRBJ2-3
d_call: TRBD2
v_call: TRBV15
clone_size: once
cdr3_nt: TGTGCCACCGGGAGGGGACTAGCGCGCACTTCTGGGACAGATACGCAGTATTTT
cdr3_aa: CATGRGLARTSGTDTQYF

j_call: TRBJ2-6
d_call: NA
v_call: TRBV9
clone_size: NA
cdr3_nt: TGTGCCAGCAGCGTAGTCGGTACTGGGGCCAACGTCCTGACTTTC
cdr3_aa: CASSVVGTGANVLTF

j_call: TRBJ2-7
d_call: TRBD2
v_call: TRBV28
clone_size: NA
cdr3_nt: TGTGCCAGCAAAGATAGCGGGGTAGCCGAGCAGTACTTC
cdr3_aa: CASKDSGVAEQYF

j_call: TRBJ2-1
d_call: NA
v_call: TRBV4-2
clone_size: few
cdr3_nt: TGTGCCAGCAGCCAGACCAGCTCAGGAGGGTTCAATGAGCAGTTCTTC
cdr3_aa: CASSQTSSGGFNEQFF

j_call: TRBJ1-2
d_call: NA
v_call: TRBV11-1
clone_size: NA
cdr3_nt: TGTGCCAGCAGCCAAGCGGCCGGGGAGGGCTACACCTTC
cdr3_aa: CASSQAAGEGYTF

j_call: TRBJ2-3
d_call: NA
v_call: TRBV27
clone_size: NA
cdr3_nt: TGTGCCAGCAGTTTGACCGGGACTGGCACAGATACGCAGTATTTT
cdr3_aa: CASSLTGTGTDTQYF

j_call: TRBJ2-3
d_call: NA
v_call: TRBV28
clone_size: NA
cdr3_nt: TGTGCCAGCAGTCACAAGTCAGATCTTACCGATACGCAGTATTTT
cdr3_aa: CASSHKSDLTDTQYF

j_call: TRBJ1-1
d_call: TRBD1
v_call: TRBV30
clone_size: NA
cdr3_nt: TGTGCCTGGGGACAGGGGACCACTGAAGCTTTCTTT
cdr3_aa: CAWGQGTTEAFF

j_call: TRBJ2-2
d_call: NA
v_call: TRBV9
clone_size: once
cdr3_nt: TGTGCCAGCAGCGTCGGCGGAAACACCGGGGAGCTGTTTTTT
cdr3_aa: CASSVGGNTGELFF

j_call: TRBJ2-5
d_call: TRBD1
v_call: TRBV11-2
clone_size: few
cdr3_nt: TGTGCCAGCAGCTGGACAGGGGCGGGAGAGACCCAGTACTTC
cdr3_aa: CASSWTGAGETQYF

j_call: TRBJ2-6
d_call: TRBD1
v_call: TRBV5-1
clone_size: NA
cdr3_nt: TGCGCCAGCAGATCCGGGACAGCCAACTCTGGGGCCAACGTCCTGACTTTC
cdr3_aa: CASRSGTANSGANVLTF

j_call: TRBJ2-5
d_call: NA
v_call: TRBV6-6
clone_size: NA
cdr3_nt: TGTGCCAGCAGTTACTCGCGGGAGACCCAGTACTTC
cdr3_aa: CASSYSRETQYF

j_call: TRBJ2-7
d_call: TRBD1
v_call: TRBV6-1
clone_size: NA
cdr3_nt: TGTGCCAGCAGGGGACAGGGGAACTCCTACGAGCAGTACTTC
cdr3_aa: CASRGQGNSYEQYF

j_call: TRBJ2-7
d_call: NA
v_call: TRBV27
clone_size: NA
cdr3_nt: TGTGCCAGCAGCCCCGGACACCCTCGGGACGAGCAGTACTTC
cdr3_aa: CASSPGHPRDEQYF

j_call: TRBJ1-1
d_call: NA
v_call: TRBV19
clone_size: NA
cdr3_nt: TGTGCCAGTAGAGATTTTACAGGCGGCACTGAAGCTTTCTTT
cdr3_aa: CASRDFTGGTEAFF

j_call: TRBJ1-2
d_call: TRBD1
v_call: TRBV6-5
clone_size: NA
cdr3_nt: TGTGCCAGCAGCCCCGGGACAGGGAATGGCTACACCTTC
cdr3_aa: CASSPGTGNGYTF

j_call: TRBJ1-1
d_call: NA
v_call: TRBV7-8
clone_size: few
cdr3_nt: TGTGCCAGCAGCTTGGGCCCGACAAACACTGAAGCTTTCTTT
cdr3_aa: CASSLGPTNTEAFF

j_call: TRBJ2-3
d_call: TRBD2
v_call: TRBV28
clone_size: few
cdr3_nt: TGTGCCAGCAGACGTCCCGGGGGAAGCGGGAGAAGGGGAGATACGCAGTATTTT
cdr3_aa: CASRRPGGSGRRGDTQYF

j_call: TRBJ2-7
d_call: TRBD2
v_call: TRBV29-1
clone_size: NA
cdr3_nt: TGCAGCGTGGGGGGGACTAGCGGGAGAAACGAGCAGTACTTC
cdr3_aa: CSVGGTSGRNEQYF

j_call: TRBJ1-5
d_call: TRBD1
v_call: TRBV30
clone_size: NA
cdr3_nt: TGTGCCTGGAGTGGAGGAGGGGGCGGACAGCCCCAGCATTTT
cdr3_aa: CAWSGGGGGQPQHF

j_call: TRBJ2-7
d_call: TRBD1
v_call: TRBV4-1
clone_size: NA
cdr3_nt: TGCGCCAGCAGCCAAGCTGACAGGGGGTACGAGCAGTACTTC
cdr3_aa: CASSQADRGYEQYF

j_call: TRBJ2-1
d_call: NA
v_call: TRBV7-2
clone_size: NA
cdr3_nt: TGTGCCAGCAGCCCAGGGGGGTCCTACAATGAGCAGTTCTTC
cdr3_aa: CASSPGGSYNEQFF

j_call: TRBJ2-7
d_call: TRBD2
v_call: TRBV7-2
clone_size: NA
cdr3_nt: TGTGCCAGCAGCACAGGGACCTCCGGGACTAGCTTCGAGCAGTACTTC
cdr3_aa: CASSTGTSGTSFEQYF

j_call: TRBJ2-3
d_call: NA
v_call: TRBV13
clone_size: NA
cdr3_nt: TGTGCCAGCAGCTCAGGACAGGGAGGGGTCTTCGGTACGCAGTATTTT
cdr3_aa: CASSSGQGGVFGTQYF

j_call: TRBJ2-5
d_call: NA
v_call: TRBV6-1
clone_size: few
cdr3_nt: TGTGCCAGCAGTGAAGGGGCAGGAACCCAAGAGACCCAGTACTTC
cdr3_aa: CASSEGAGTQETQYF

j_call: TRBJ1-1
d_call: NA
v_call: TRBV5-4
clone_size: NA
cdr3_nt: TGTGCCAGCCAAGGACGGGGAACGGGGAACACTGAAGCTTTCTTT
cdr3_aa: CASQGRGTGNTEAFF

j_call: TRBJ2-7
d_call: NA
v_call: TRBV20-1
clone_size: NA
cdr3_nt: TGCAGTGCTACCCAGGACAGAGAGCAGTACTTC
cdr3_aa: CSATQDREQYF

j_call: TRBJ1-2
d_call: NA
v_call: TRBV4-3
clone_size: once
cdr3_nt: TGCGCCAGCAGCCAATCGGGGACTTCCTATGGCTACACCTTC
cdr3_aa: CASSQSGTSYGYTF

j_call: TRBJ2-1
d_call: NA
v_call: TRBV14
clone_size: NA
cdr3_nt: TGTGCCAGCAGCCCCCCAGGGTCGGTTGAGCAGTTCTTC
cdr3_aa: CASSPPGSVEQFF

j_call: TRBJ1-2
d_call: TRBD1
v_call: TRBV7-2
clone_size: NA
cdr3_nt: TGTGCCAGCAGCCCTGGACAGGGGAATGGCTACACCTTC
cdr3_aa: CASSPGQGNGYTF